This T cell receptor beta chain derives from a study of T-cell memory formation after mild COVID-19. TCRdb passed the 5' RACE reads through MiXCR, listing each CDR3 protein once. The table shows 350,000 to 500,000 distinct CDR3 sequences, with roughly 18% occurring only once. The length of the CDR3 is 15 residues. Germline lookup yields CDR1 SGHRS and CDR2 YFSETQ. V was trimmed by 0 bases and J by 5 bases, leaving 14 bases between them. The chain uses TRBV5-1 and TRBJ2-5, with D unresolved. Sequenced input: PBMCs or a T cell subset sorted from them (not recorded which). The receptor was derived from a man between 18 and 29 years old who had mild COVID-19 (a few samples of this study predate the infection). Cell type and time point are not known. CDR3 amino acids: CASSLGGWRSETQYF. The CDR3 DNA is TGCGCCAGCAGCTTGGGAGGTTGGCGATCGGAGACCCAGTACTTC.